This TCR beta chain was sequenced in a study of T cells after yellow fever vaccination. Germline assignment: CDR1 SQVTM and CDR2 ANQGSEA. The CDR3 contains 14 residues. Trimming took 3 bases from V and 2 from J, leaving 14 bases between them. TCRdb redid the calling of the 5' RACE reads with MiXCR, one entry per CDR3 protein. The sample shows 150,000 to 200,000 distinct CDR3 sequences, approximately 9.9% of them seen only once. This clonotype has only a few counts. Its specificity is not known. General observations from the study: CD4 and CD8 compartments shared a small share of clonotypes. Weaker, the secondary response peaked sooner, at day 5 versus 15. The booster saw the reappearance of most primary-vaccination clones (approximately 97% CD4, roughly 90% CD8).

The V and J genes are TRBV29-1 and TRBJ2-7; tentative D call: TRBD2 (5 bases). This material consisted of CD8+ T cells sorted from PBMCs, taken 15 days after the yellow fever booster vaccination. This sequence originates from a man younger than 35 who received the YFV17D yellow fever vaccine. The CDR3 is CSVDSDGKPYEQYF. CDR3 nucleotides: TGCAGCGTTGATTCGGACGGGAAACCCTACGAGCAGTACTTC.